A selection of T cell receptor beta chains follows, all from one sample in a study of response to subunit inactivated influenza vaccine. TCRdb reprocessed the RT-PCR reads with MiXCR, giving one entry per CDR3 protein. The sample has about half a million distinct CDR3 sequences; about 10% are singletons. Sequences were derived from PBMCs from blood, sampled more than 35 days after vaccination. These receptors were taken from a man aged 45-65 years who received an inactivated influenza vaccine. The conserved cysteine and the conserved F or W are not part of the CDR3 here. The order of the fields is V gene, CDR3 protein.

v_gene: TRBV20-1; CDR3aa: SAQLAGRDSYEQY
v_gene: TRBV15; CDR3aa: ATSRDRTSGSLKTQY
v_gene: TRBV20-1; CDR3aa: SARSRLAGGELTDTQY
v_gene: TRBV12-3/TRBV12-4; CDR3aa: ASSFGGERF
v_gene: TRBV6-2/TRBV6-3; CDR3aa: ASSYQQGSPLH
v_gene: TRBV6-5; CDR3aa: ASSYSTGRTPYEQY
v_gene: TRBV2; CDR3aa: ASKEGLTSYNEQF
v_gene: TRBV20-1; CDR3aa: SARRTGTITGELF
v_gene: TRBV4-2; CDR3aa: ASSQVWAGQGNNEQF
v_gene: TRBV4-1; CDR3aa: ASSQVRRGRLNTEAF
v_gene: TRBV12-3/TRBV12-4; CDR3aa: ASSGGLPNSPLH
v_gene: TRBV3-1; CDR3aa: ASSPGLSGLNEQF
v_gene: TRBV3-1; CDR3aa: ASSQYGGETQY
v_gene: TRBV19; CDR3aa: ASSIALSTEAF
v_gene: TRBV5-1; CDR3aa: ASSLVGQVLSSSTDTQY
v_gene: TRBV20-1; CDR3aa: SAREAGGTSPLH
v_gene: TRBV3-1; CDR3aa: ASSQGLAGSSYEQY
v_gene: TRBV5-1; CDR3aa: ASSLEAGGPGEQF
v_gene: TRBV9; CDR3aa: ASSAPDRAGTEAF
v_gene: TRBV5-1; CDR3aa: ASSGGQGAIRVGQF
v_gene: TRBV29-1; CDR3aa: SGRDRGRGGYT
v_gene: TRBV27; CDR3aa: ASSRQGVSYEQY
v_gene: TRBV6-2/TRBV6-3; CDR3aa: ATQPQGLPGETQY
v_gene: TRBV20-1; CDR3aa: SARGSGEDQETQY
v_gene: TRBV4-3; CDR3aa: ASSQETIDTQY
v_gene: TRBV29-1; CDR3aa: SVALNTEAF
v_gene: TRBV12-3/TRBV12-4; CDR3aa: ASSSGTRANEQF
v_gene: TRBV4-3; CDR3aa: ASSQGTAGGAFEDTQY
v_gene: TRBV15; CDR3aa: ATSRVGDGETQY
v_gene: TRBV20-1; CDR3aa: SAGRGSDQPQH
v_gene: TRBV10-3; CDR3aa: AISEPTGINYGYT
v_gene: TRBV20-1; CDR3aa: SAFYPNTEAF
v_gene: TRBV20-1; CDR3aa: SAIEITDSYNEQF
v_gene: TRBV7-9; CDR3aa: ASSLTPTGIRTNEQF
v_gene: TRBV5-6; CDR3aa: ASSPRGFRAGELC
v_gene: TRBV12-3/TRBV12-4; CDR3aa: ASSFERELSEQY
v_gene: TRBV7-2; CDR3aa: ASSFSTGNTEAF
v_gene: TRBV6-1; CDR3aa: ASMQASTDTQY
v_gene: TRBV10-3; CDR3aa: AISESVRITYEQY
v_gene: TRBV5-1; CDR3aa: ASSLGQGSGELF
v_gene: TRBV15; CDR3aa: ATSSRKLAGGPDEQY
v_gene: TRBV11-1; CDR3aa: ASSLVFGAGGGTGELF